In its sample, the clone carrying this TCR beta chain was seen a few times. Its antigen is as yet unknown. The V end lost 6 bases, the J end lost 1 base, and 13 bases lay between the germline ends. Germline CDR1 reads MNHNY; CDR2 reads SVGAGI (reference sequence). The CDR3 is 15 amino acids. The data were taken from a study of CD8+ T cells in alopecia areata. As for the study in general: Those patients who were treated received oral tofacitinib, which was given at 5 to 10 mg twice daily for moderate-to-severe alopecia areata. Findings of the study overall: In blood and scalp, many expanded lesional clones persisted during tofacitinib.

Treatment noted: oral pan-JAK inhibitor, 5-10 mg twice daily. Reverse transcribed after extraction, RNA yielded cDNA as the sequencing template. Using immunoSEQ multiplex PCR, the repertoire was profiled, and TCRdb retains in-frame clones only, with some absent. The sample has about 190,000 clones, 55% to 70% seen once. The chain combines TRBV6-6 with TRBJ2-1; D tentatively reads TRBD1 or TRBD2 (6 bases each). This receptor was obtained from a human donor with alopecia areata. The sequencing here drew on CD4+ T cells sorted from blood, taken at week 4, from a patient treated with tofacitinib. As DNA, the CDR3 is TGTGCCAGCAGCTCAAAGGGGGGATCCTACAATGAGCAGTTCTTC. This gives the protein CASSSKGGSYNEQFF.